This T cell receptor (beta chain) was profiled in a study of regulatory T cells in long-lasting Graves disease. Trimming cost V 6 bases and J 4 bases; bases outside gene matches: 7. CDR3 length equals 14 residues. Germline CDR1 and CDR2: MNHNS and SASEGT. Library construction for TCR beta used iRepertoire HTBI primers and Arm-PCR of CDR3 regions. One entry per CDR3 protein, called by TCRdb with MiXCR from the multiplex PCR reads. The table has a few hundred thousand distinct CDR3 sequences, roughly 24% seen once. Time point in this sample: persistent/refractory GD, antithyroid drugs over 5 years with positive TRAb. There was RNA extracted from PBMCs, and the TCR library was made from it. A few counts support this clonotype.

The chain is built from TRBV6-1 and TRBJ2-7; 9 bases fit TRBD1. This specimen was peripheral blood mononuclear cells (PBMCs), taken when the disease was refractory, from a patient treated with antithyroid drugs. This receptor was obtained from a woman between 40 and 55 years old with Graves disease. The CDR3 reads CASSRDRAFYEQYF. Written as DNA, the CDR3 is TGTGCCAGCAGCCGGGACAGGGCTTTTTACGAGCAGTACTTC.